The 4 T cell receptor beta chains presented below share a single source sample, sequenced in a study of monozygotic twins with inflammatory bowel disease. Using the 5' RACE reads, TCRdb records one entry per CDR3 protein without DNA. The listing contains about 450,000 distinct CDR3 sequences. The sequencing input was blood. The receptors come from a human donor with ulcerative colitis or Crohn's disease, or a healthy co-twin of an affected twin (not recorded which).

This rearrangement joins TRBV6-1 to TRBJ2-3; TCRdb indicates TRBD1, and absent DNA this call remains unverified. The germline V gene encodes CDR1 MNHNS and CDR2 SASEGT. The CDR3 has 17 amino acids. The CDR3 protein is CASSEAGVGQGVLTQYF.

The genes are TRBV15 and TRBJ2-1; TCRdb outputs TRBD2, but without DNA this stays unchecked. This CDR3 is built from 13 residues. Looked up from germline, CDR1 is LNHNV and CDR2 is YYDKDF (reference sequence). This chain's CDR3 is CATSSADSGEQFF. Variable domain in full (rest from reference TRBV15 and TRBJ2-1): DAMVIQNPRYQVTQFGKPVTLSCSQTLNHNVMYWYQQKSSQAPKLLFHYYDKDFNNEADTPDNFQSRRPNTSFCFLDIRSPGLGDTAMYLCATSSADSGEQFFGPGTRLTVL.

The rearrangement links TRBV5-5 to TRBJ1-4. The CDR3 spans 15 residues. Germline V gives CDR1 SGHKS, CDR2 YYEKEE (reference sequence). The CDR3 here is CASSSNSATNEKLFF.

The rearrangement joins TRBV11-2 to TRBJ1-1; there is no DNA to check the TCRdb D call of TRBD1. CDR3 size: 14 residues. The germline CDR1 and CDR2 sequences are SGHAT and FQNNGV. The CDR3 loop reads CASSLTGSHTEAFF. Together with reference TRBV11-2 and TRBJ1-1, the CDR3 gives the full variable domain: EAGVAQSPRYKIIEKRQSVAFWCNPISGHATLYWYQQILGQGPKLLIQFQNNGVVDDSQLPKDRFSAERLKGVDSTLKIQPAKLEDSAVYLCASSLTGSHTEAFFGQGTRLTVV.